This TCR beta chain appears in the sequencing data of a study of CD8 T cells in ankylosing spondylitis. Germline V gene lookup returns CDR1 MGHRA and CDR2 YSYEKL. V dropped 0 bases and J dropped 1 base, with 6 bases sitting between them. CDR3 size: 14 residues. Generation of TCR beta libraries employed quantitative 5'-RACE incorporating molecular barcodes. TCRdb passed the 5' RACE reads through MiXCR, listing each CDR3 protein once. The repertoire holds roughly 60,000 distinct CDR3 sequences, with about 6% as singletons. In its sample, this clonotype was seen a few times. No antigen is known for it. Study outcomes and limitations: Ankylosing spondylitis blood appeared to be characterized by a TCR beta motif of eight highly homologous variants. Disease-linked clones had a CD8+ phenotype and relatively low frequency in peripheral blood. Some motif variants had been reported before (in reactive arthritis synovial fluid and blood).

Sequencing was performed on synovial fluid, either unsorted or a sorted T cell fraction (not recorded which). V and J are TRBV4-1 and TRBJ2-5, with no clear D. The origin of this receptor is a male donor with ankylosing spondylitis. CDR3 amino acids: CASSQDTAQETQYF. CDR3 DNA: TGCGCCAGCAGCCAAGACACGGCCCAAGAGACCCAGTACTTC.